This T cell receptor beta chain was sequenced in a study of blood T cell repertoires in COVID-19. V lost 6 bases to trimming and J lost 11 bases, with 8 bases between them. CDR3 length: 11 residues. Looked up from germline, CDR1 is MDHEN and CDR2 is SYDVKM. Profiling relied on immunoSEQ multiplex PCR, and the TCRdb table lists in-frame clones only, not all of them. The sample contains 150,000 to 200,000 clones, approximately 86% of which appear only once. This TCR was sampled from a man aged 55 to 69 with COVID-19, enrolled during active disease. This chain connects TRBV28 to TRBJ1-6, with D possibly TRBD1 on 6 matching bases. The material sequenced was peripheral blood. The CDR3 is CASRGAAPLHF. The CDR3 DNA reads TGTGCCAGCAGGGGGGCGGCACCCCTCCACTTT.